This TCR beta chain was obtained from a study of control samples from healthy donors and cancer patients. Clones were sequenced by immunoSEQ multiplex PCR, and TCRdb holds only the in-frame ones, with some missing. The data contain roughly 160,000 clones, 96% of them singletons. Germline lookup yields CDR1 MNHEY and CDR2 SVGAGI. The trim removed 8 bases at V and 5 bases at J, leaving 13 bases unmatched. The CDR3 has 16 amino acids. In this sample, this clone turned up once. Source material: blood. This receptor was identified in a woman aged 25-40 years in good health. V usage is TRBV6-5 and J usage is TRBJ2-2, with 8 positions matching TRBD2. CDR3 protein: CASRFVAGGGTGELFF. The CDR3 DNA reads as TGTGCCAGCCGTTTTGTGGCGGGAGGAGGGACCGGGGAGCTGTTTTTT.